This T cell receptor (beta chain) was documented in a study of CD8 T cells in ankylosing spondylitis (dated 2017 in TCRdb). For context, the study as a whole: T cell receptor beta repertoires were profiled in healthy donors and ankylosing spondylitis patients so that disease-linked TCR variants could be found. The whole study cohort included 108 healthy donors and around 24 ankylosing spondylitis patients. Peripheral blood was sampled, and synovial fluid was also collected from ankylosing spondylitis patients. On the study overall, not on this receptor specifically: The disease-linked clones were reported as significantly enriched in matched synovial fluid samples from ankylosing spondylitis patients. Some TCR beta motif variants had previously been reported in synovial fluid and blood of reactive arthritis patients, which suggested common disease-initiation mechanisms. A TCR beta motif made up of roughly eight highly homologous amino acid variants appeared to be characteristic of blood from ankylosing spondylitis patients. The disease-linked clones had a CD8+ phenotype and were found at relatively low frequencies in peripheral blood.

Trimming accounts for 2 bases at V and 0 bases at J, while the number of junction bases matched to no gene is 8. Spanning cysteine to phenylalanine, the CDR3 consists of 18 amino acids. Only CDR3 DNA remains: 54 bases, in frame from the first base. For CDR1 and CDR2, the germline V gene lists MDHEN and SYDVKM. This clonotype has ten or more counts. Its binding antigen is unknown. Base quality data are lacking; no much larger clone is found one base away. Sequencing relied on an Illumina HiSeq 2500. TCR beta libraries were prepared by quantitative 5'-RACE with molecular barcodes. For the original study's pipeline: To identify disease-linked TCR variants, a new computational method was used, one built on a probabilistic model of VDJ rearrangement. TCRdb redid the processing of the public reads, applying fastp at Q25 and MiXCR, and retained in-frame beta chains. Each entry is one CDR3 protein sequence, shown with its most common DNA and genes. TCRdb's processing, not the authors' own work, is the source of the V and J calls. The table for this sample lists about 500,000 distinct CDR3 sequences; 10% to 15% of them were counted only once. The ten largest clones add up to around 7% of the sample.

This clonotype was obtained from a male donor with ankylosing spondylitis. The sequencing input was blood, either unsorted or a sorted T cell fraction (not recorded which). The sequence links TRBV28 to TRBJ2-2, with TRBD2 matching 8 junction bases. CDR3 loop: CASSLLGTREANTGELFF. The nucleotides are TGTGCCAGCAGTTTACTCGGGACTAGGGAGGCGAACACCGGGGAGCTGTTTTTT.